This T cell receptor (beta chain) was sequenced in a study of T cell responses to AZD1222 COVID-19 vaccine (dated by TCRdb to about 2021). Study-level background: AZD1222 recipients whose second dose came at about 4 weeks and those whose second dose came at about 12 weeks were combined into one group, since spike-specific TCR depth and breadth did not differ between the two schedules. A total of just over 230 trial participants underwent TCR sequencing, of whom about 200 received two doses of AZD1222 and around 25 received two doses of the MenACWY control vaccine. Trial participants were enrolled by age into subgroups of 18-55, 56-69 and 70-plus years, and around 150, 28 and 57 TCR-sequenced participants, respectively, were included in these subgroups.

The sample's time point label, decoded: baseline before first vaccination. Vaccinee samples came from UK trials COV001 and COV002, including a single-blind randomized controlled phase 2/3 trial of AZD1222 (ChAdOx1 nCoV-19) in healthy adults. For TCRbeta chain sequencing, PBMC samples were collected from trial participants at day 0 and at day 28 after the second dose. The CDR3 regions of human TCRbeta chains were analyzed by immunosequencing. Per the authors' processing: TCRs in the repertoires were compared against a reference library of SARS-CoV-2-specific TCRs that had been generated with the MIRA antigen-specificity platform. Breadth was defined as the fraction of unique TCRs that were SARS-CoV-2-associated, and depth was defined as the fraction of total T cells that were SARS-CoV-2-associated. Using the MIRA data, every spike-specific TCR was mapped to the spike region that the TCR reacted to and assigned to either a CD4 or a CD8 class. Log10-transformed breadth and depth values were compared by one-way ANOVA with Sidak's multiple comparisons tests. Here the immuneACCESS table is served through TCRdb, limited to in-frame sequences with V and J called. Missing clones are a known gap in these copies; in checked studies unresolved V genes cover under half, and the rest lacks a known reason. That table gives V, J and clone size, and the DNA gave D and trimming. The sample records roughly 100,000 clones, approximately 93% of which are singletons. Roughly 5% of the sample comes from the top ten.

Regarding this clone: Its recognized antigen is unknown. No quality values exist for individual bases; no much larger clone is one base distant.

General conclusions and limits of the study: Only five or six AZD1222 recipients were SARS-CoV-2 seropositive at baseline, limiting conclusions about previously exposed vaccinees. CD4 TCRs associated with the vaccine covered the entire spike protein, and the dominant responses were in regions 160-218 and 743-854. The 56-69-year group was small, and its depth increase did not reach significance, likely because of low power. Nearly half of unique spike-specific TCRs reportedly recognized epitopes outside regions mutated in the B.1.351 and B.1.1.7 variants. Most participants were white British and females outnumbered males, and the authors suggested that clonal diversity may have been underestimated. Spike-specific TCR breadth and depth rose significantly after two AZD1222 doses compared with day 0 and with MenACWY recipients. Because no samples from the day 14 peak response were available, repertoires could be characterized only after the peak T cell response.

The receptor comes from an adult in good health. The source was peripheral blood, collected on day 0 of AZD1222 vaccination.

CDR3 sequence: CASSSYYQETQYF. The base sequence is TGTGCCAGCAGTTCTTACTACCAAGAGACCCAGTACTTC. The chain links TRBV3-1 (or the pseudogene TRBV3-2) with TRBJ2-5; no D segment can be confidently identified. V and J lose 6 bases and 0 bases, and a span of 8 bases separates them. The CDR3, from cysteine to phenylalanine, totals 13 residues. The kept DNA is CDR3 alone, 39 bases in frame from the first base. CDR1 LGHDT and CDR2 YNNKEL are derived from the germline V gene (reference sequence).